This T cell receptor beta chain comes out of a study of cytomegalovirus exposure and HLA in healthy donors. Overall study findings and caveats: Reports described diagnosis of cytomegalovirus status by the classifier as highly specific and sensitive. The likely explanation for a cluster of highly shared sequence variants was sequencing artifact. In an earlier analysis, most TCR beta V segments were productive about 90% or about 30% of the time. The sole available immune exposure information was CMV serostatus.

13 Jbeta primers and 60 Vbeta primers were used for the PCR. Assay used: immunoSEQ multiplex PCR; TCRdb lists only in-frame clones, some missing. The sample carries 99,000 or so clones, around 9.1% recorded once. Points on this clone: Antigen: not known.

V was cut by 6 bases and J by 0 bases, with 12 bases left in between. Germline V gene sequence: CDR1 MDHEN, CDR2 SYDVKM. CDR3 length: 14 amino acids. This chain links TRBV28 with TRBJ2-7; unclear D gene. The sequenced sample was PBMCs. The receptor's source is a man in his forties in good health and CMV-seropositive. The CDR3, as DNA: TGTGCCAGCAGCCCTGCCGGCGGCTCCTACGAGCAGTACTTC. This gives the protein CASSPAGGSYEQYF.